The rows below give T cell receptor beta chains drawn from one sample of a study of breast tumors, draining lymph nodes, adjacent tissues. TCRdb reanalysed the multiplex PCR reads using MiXCR and keeps one entry per CDR3 protein. Of 66,000 or so distinct CDR3 sequences listed, around two fifths are singletons. Sequencing input: breast tumor tissue. These receptors were taken from a female donor with breast cancer. Some clones in this sample may be carry-over from other donors' samples. The CDR3 runs from the conserved cysteine through the conserved F or W. Fields, in order: J gene, clone size, V gene, D gene, CDR3 protein, CDR3 DNA. The D gene is left open where the match is weak. Size is omitted from some rows. Given values are once, few, many or a class for expanded clones.

>TRBJ1-3|few|TRBV7-8|NA
CASSLDAIYF
TGTGCCAGCAGCTTAGACGCCATATATTTT
>TRBJ1-1|NA|TRBV18|NA
CASSAGHTGAFF
TGTGCCAGCTCCGCAGGGCATACTGGAGCTTTCTTT
>TRBJ1-2|NA|TRBV13|NA
CASRERGGLNTF
TGTGCCAGCAGAGAGCGGGGTGGTTTGAACACCTTC
>TRBJ1-1|NA|TRBV6-5|NA
CASSNPRGVNTEAFF
TGTGCCAGCAGTAACCCCAGGGGCGTGAACACTGAAGCTTTCTTT
>TRBJ2-3|many|TRBV11-2|TRBD2
CASSLQWGGSLLTDTQYF
TGTGCCAGCAGCTTACAATGGGGGGGGTCGCTGCTCACAGATACGCAGTATTTT
>TRBJ2-3|NA|TRBV29-1|NA
CSVAGQSTDTQYF
TGCAGCGTGGCGGGTCAGAGCACAGATACGCAGTATTTT
>TRBJ2-3|many|TRBV6-2/TRBV6-3|NA
CASSYRQAVTTDTQYF
TGTGCCAGCAGTTACCGCCAAGCAGTTACCACAGATACGCAGTATTTT
>TRBJ1-4|NA|TRBV14|NA
CASSQLEGATGKLFF
TGTGCCAGCAGCCAACTTGAGGGAGCGACGGGAAAACTGTTTTTT
>TRBJ1-6|NA|TRBV6-1|TRBD1
CASSRQGDTNNSPLHF
TGTGCCAGCAGTCGACAGGGTGACACCAATAATTCACCCCTCCACTTT
>TRBJ2-3|NA|TRBV6-6|NA
CASSFRDSTDTQYF
TGTGCCAGCAGTTTTCGGGACAGCACAGATACGCAGTATTTT
>TRBJ2-1|once|TRBV30|TRBD2
CARSVGLAGGNEQFF
TGTGCCCGGAGTGTGGGACTAGCGGGAGGGAATGAGCAGTTCTTC
>TRBJ1-4|NA|TRBV10-3|TRBD1
CAISEPRGGSTNEKLFF
TGTGCCATCAGTGAGCCCAGGGGGGGGAGCACTAATGAAAAACTGTTTTTT
>TRBJ2-7|many|TRBV11-3|NA
CASSPESSPIYEQYF
TGTGCCAGCAGCCCCGAGAGCTCCCCTATCTACGAGCAGTACTTC
>TRBJ2-7|once|TRBV29-1|TRBD1
CSATATGGSYEQYF
TGCAGCGCAACCGCGACAGGGGGCTCCTACGAGCAGTACTTC
>TRBJ2-2|many|TRBV4-1|NA
CASSQLWANTGELFF
TGCGCCAGCAGCCAATTATGGGCGAACACCGGGGAGCTGTTTTTT
>TRBJ2-5|many|TRBV5-8|TRBD1
CASSADRAGETQYF
TGTGCCAGCAGCGCGGACAGGGCTGGAGAGACCCAGTACTTC
>TRBJ2-3|NA|TRBV29-1|NA
CSLAGADTQYF
TGCAGCTTAGCCGGAGCAGATACGCAGTATTTT
>TRBJ1-4|few|TRBV2|TRBD1
CASIGTGGKLFF
TGTGCCAGCATAGGAACAGGGGGTAAACTGTTTTTT
>TRBJ1-3|many|TRBV3-1|TRBD1
CASRGTGYGNTIYF
TGTGCCAGCAGGGGGACAGGGTATGGAAACACCATATATTTT
>TRBJ2-2|many|TRBV20-1|TRBD1
CSARARGTTGELFF
TGCAGTGCTAGGGCCAGGGGGACCACCGGGGAGCTGTTTTTT
>TRBJ1-4|many|TRBV12-3/TRBV12-4|TRBD1
CASRQDRGVNEKLFF
TGTGCCAGCAGGCAAGACAGGGGAGTGAACGAAAAACTGTTTTTT
>TRBJ2-3|NA|TRBV11-2|NA
CASSGSPSTDTQYF
TGTGCCAGCAGCGGTTCACCTAGCACAGATACGCAGTATTTT
>TRBJ2-3|many|TRBV7-9|TRBD2
CASSPGPLAVGTDTQYF
TGTGCCAGCAGCCCCGGACCACTAGCGGTTGGCACAGATACGCAGTATTTT
>TRBJ2-7|NA|TRBV7-6|NA
CASSFRVREGVGEQYF
TGTGCCAGCAGCTTTAGGGTGCGGGAAGGTGTGGGTGAGCAGTACTTC
>TRBJ2-2|many|TRBV4-2|NA
CASSQEASPVAGELFF
TGTGCCAGCAGCCAAGAGGCTAGCCCCGTTGCCGGGGAGCTGTTTTTT
>TRBJ2-7|many|TRBV6-1|NA
CASRDGAGEQYF
TGTGCCAGCAGGGACGGGGCCGGAGAGCAGTACTTC
>TRBJ1-2|NA|TRBV29-1|TRBD1
CSVPLGTEHGYTF
TGCAGCGTTCCCCTGGGGACAGAACATGGCTACACCTTC
>TRBJ2-1|many|TRBV20-1|TRBD2
CSARDPPLAGVEQFF
TGCAGTGCTAGAGATCCGCCCTTAGCGGGGGTTGAGCAGTTCTTC
>TRBJ1-6|NA|TRBV27|NA
CASSQIAGGYYNSPLHF
TGTGCCAGCAGTCAAATAGCGGGGGGCTACTACAATTCACCCCTCCACTTT
>TRBJ1-4|few|TRBV15|NA
CATSSLAGTRNEKLFF
TGTGCCACCAGCAGCTTGGCCGGGACTCGTAATGAAAAACTGTTTTTT
>TRBJ2-5|NA|TRBV11-2|NA
CASSSLRATQYF
TGTGCCAGCAGCTCCCTTAGGGCGACCCAGTACTTC
>TRBJ2-5|once|TRBV24-1|NA
CATSDKRLTQETQYF
TGTGCCACCAGTGACAAAAGACTGACTCAAGAGACCCAGTACTTC
>TRBJ2-7|many|TRBV11-2|TRBD1
CASSLGQGLEQYF
TGTGCCAGCAGCTTAGGACAGGGGCTCGAGCAGTACTTC
>TRBJ1-6|NA|TRBV7-8|NA
CASSFTGIVSPLHF
TGTGCCAGCAGCTTTACAGGGATAGTTTCACCCCTCCACTTT
>TRBJ2-3|many|TRBV9|NA
CASSVVTGGADTQYF
TGTGCCAGCAGCGTAGTTACTGGCGGCGCAGATACGCAGTATTTT
>TRBJ2-3|NA|TRBV7-3|NA
CASSLTAGYTDTQYF
TGTGCCAGCAGCTTAACGGCGGGGTACACAGATACGCAGTATTTT
>TRBJ1-4|medium-sized|TRBV19|NA
CASAELGAEKLFF
TGTGCCAGCGCGGAGCTTGGCGCTGAAAAACTGTTTTTT